This TCR beta chain was identified during a study of technical replicates of blood from several donors. Produced via immunoSEQ multiplex PCR; TCRdb's table is partial and in-frame only. The table shows under 75,000 clones, with 85% to 95% occurring only once. Germline V lookup: CDR1 SGHNT, CDR2 YYREEE (reference sequence). V was clipped by 4 bases and J by 2 bases, with 11 bases between them. The CDR3 has 14 amino acids. The rearrangement links TRBV5-4 to TRBJ2-3; D might be TRBD2 (6 bases). The sample taken for sequencing was PBMCs. The sequence was collected from a human donor in good health. Some clones in this sample may be carry-over from other donors' samples. The CDR3 is CASSPGTFTDTQYF. CDR3 in DNA: TGTGCCAGCAGCCCCGGGACTTTCACAGATACGCAGTATTTT.